The present T cell receptor (beta chain) was sequenced within a study of response to subunit inactivated influenza vaccine. Study-wide points: Authors proposed each seasonal influenza vaccination draws in few new T cells.

This clonotype showed up just a few times. Its antigen remains unidentified. TCRdb recomputed calls from the RT-PCR reads with MiXCR, one row per CDR3 protein. The sample consists of under 950,000 distinct CDR3 sequences, approximately 22% of them appearing once. The CDR3 is made up of 15 amino acids. The V end lost 0 bases, the J end lost 4 bases, and 11 bases lay between the germline ends. Germline V gene data show CDR1 as SGHRS and CDR2 as YFSETQ. The clonotype originates from a man in his fifties who received an inactivated influenza vaccine. This chain links TRBV5-1 with TRBJ1-3; D may be TRBD1 (5 bases). The sequences come from PBMCs from blood, collected less than 6 days after vaccination. The CDR3 nucleotides are TGCGCCAGCAGCTTGGGCTCGGGACGGGGAAACACCATATATTTT. It encodes CASSLGSGRGNTIYF.